The TCR beta chain under discussion was sequenced for a study of quantifying T cell responses using KT2 cells. The wider study: cDNA was made from DNase-treated RNA using alpha and beta constant primers.

General study results and limits: The number of KT2 alpha and beta sequences was a linear function of input KT2 cells.

The sample is PBMC spiked with counted cells of clone KT2. KT2 cells were mixed with fixed PBMC numbers at varying ratios. This clonotype has just a few counts. Its antigen is still unknown. A single-stranded UMI oligo with SP2 sequence was ligated to cDNA 3' ends. First-round PCR used 4 to 5 cycles and beta primers RC1.1 and RC1.2 covering TRBC1 and TRBC2. TCRdb fed the UMI-ligation and nested PCR reads into MiXCR, producing one record per CDR3 protein. The repertoire holds tens of thousands of distinct CDR3 sequences, with more than 9% as singletons. The TCR comes from a human donor. Sequenced sample: PBMCs spiked with cells of the T cell clone KT2.

The CDR3 loop is CASSAELGEKLFF. The CDR3 region has the DNA TGCGCCAGCAGCGCCGAGTTAGGAGAAAAACTGTTTTTT. V gene TRBV5-1 combines with J gene TRBJ1-4; D gene unclear. CDR3 length equals 13 residues. Germline-derived CDR1 and CDR2 are SGHRS and YFSETQ. V lost 4 bases, J lost 8 bases, and 12 bases lay in between.